This passage covers 25 T cell receptor beta chains from one sample sequenced in a study of T cells in Graves' hyperthyroidism and ophthalmopathy. TCR beta CDR3 region amplification was performed from RNA transcripts. In the first-round RT-PCR of the TCR CDR3, the HTBI primer set was used. TCRdb reprocessed the multiplex PCR reads via MiXCR and lists one record per CDR3 protein. The table records around 250,000 distinct CDR3 sequences, about 16% of them present only once. Sequences were obtained from blood. These receptors were collected from a woman younger than 30 with Graves' ophthalmopathy.

This clonotype was seen ten or more times. The chain couples TRBV28 to TRBJ1-5; D remains ambiguous. This CDR3 has 11 amino acids. The germline gives CDR1 MDHEN, CDR2 SYDVKM. V was trimmed by 4 bases and J by 5 bases, leaving 3 bases between them. The CDR3 region is CASSSDQPQHF. CDR3 DNA sequence: TGTGCCAGCAGTTCCGATCAGCCCCAGCATTTT.

The genes are TRBV12-3 or TRBV12-4 and TRBJ1-3; D is unresolved. Trimming pared 0 bases from V and 2 bases from J, leaving 11 bases between. The CDR3 extends over 16 amino acids. The CDR3: CASSLAGIEAGNTIYF. In nucleotides, the CDR3 is TGTGCCAGCAGTTTAGCCGGGATAGAAGCTGGAAACACCATATATTTT.

This clonotype has at least ten counts. The chain is built from TRBV27 and TRBJ1-4; D is unresolved. The V gene lost 6 bases and the J gene lost 4 bases, with 9 bases spanning the gap. The CDR3 is 13 amino acids. Germline CDR1 and CDR2: MNHEY and SMNVEV (reference sequence). In DNA form, the CDR3 reads TGTGCCAGCAGGCCGAGTGGTAATGAAAAACTGTTTTTT. Amino acids: CASRPSGNEKLFF. Based on the CDR3 plus reference TRBV27 and TRBJ1-4, the full variable domain is EAQVTQNPRYLITVTGKKLTVTCSQNMNHEYMSWYRQDPGLGLRQIYYSMNVEVTDKGDVPEGYKVSRKEKRNFPLILESPSPNQTSLYFCASRPSGNEKLFFGSGTQLSVL.

This clonotype was detected ten times or more. The chain has TRBV11-2 and TRBJ1-2, with D perhaps TRBD1 (6 bases). The CDR3 contains 13 residues. Germline V gene lookup returns CDR1 SGHAT and CDR2 FQNNGV. V was cut by 0 bases and J by 7 bases, with 9 bases left in between. The DNA for the CDR3 is TGTGCCAGCAGCTTAGAGGGGGCGGCTGGCTACACCTTC. Its protein product is CASSLEGAAGYTF.

J is TRBJ2-1 and V is TRBV28; 13 nucleotides align to TRBD2. The V and J ends lost 6 bases and 10 bases, in that order; junction bases with no gene match: 18. From germline, CDR1 is MDHEN and CDR2 SYDVKM. This CDR3 spans 18 amino acids. The CDR3 sequence: CASSPHLVLAGGLDEQFF. CDR3 nucleotides: TGTGCCAGCAGCCCCCACTTGGTACTAGCGGGAGGGTTGGACGAGCAGTTCTTC.

This clonotype was counted ten times or more. The chain joins TRBV18 to TRBJ2-1, with D perhaps matching TRBD1 or TRBD2 (5 bases each). From germline, CDR1 is KGHSH and CDR2 LQKENI. This CDR3 region has 14 residues. V was clipped by 4 bases and J by 10 bases, with 17 bases between them. CDR3 in amino acids: CASSRGSGLGEQFF. For the CDR3, the DNA is TGTGCCAGCTCACGGGGGTCGGGCCTGGGCGAGCAGTTCTTC.

This clonotype appeared many times. The rearrangement links TRBV30 to TRBJ2-1; TRBD2 might be the D (6 bases). This CDR3 comprises 13 residues. V was trimmed by 2 bases and J by 6 bases, leaving 11 bases between them. The germline V gene has CDR1 GTSNPN and CDR2 SVGIG (reference sequence). The CDR3 DNA is TGTGCCTGGAGTTTCGGGGGTGGCAATGAGCAGTTCTTC. This encodes CAWSFGGGNEQFF.

This clonotype was picked up many times. This chain joins TRBV7-2 and TRBJ2-7, with a weak D call TRBD2 (6 bases). Trimming took 5 bases from V and 7 from J, leaving 12 bases between them. This CDR3 spans 12 amino acids. The germline V gene has CDR1 SGHTA and CDR2 FQGNSA. CDR3 DNA sequence: TGTGCCAGCAGCCCGGGGCGGGGAGAGCAGTACTTC. Its translation: CASSPGRGEQYF.

The sample holds many counts of this clonotype. The genes are TRBV20-1 and TRBJ1-1, with D tentatively TRBD1 (5 bases). From germline, CDR1 is DFQATT and CDR2 SNEGSKA (reference sequence). CDR3 length: 14 residues. V was clipped by 3 bases and J by 3 bases, with 14 bases between them. Written as DNA, the CDR3 is TGCAGTGCTAGGAGCGGGGCCGCCGACACTGAAGCTTTCTTT. This gives the protein CSARSGAADTEAFF.

This clonotype has ten or more counts. J is TRBJ2-1 and V is TRBV9; unclear D gene. The germline V and J ends were trimmed by 0 bases and 14 bases, with 9 bases remaining between them. In germline, CDR1 is SGDLS, CDR2 YYNGEE. The CDR3 is 11 amino acids. CDR3 amino acids: CASSVEHAKFF. DNA for the CDR3: TGTGCCAGCAGCGTAGAACATGCCAAGTTCTTC.

This clonotype was detected ten times or more. V and J are TRBV20-1 and TRBJ2-5; D remains unclear. Germline lookup yields CDR1 DFQATT and CDR2 SNEGSKA (reference sequence). V shed 6 bases and J shed 0 bases, with 11 bases lying between them. The CDR3 spans 13 residues. The CDR3 DNA follows: TGCAGTGCCCAATTGCGCTACCAAGAGACCCAGTACTTC. Protein product: CSAQLRYQETQYF.

The J gene is TRBJ1-1, the V gene TRBV20-1; 11 positions agree with TRBD1. CDR3 size: 13 residues. The germline V gene has CDR1 DFQATT and CDR2 SNEGSKA (reference sequence). With V trimmed by 0 bases and J by 10 bases, 4 bases remained unmatched. DNA for the CDR3: TGCAGTGCTAGAGAAGGACAGGGGGCGCGAGCTTTCTTT. Translated, it gives CSAREGQGARAFF.

This clonotype came up many times. This sequence joins TRBV12-3 or TRBV12-4 and TRBJ2-7, with 7 bases matching TRBD1. Losses at the gene ends were 2 bases for V and 3 bases for J; bases not matched to a gene: 4. The CDR3 has 14 residues. This CDR3 reads CASSLRDSGYEQYF. CDR3 nucleotide sequence: TGTGCCAGCAGTTTAAGGGACAGCGGCTACGAGCAGTACTTC.

This clonotype was picked up many times. The chain joins TRBV6-4 to TRBJ2-2, with 9 bases identical to TRBD1. The CDR3 has 15 residues. Germline V CDR1 and CDR2: MRHNA, SNTAGT. The V and J ends lost 4 bases and 3 bases, in that order; junction bases with no gene match: 3. The CDR3 spells CASSAQGADTGELFF. In DNA form, the CDR3 reads TGTGCCAGCAGTGCACAGGGGGCGGACACCGGGGAGCTGTTTTTT.

V is TRBV18 and J is TRBJ1-1; D unresolved. This CDR3 contains 14 residues. V was pared by 6 bases and J by 1 base, with 12 bases between. Germline CDR1 KGHSH, CDR2 LQKENI. CDR3 DNA sequence: TGTGCCAGCTCCCCTTTCCAATCGAACACTGAAGCTTTCTTT. This encodes CASSPFQSNTEAFF.

In this sample, this clonotype turned up many times. The rearrangement uses TRBV6-1 and TRBJ2-3, with D possibly matching TRBD1 (5 bases). The CDR3 has 14 residues. Trimming stripped 5 bases from V and 0 bases from J, with 9 bases between. Per germline, CDR1 MNHNS and CDR2 SASEGT. The CDR3 nucleotides read TGTGCCAGCAGTTTCAGACAGAGCACAGATACGCAGTATTTT. The encoded protein is CASSFRQSTDTQYF.

This clonotype was observed at least ten times. The CDR3 spells CASSLWTISYEQYF. In DNA form, the CDR3 reads TGTGCCAGCAGCTTGTGGACGATATCCTACGAGCAGTACTTC. V and J are TRBV5-6 and TRBJ2-7; no clear D. The CDR3 has 14 amino acids. The V and J ends lost 1 base and 1 base respectively, with 9 bases between them. Germline values: CDR1 SGHDT, CDR2 YYEEEE.

In its sample, this clonotype was seen once. This rearrangement joins TRBV7-2 to TRBJ2-3, with 13 positions matching TRBD2. The V gene end was trimmed by 6 bases and the J gene end by 6 bases; junction bases not matched to a gene: 12. The CDR3 runs to 17 residues. The germline gives CDR1 SGHTA, CDR2 FQGNSA. The CDR3, as DNA: TGTGCCAGCAGTTCCACCGGACTAGCGGGAGCTCTCGATACGCAGTATTTT. Translating gives CASSSTGLAGALDTQYF.

This clonotype was recorded at least ten times. For the CDR3, the DNA is TGTGCCAGCAGCTTAACGGACAGTAATTCACCCCTCCACTTT. Translation gives CASSLTDSNSPLHF. This chain uses TRBV7-9 with TRBJ1-6; D possibly corresponds to TRBD1 (6 bases). The CDR3 totals 14 residues. V gave up 2 bases and J gave up 6 bases, with 8 bases separating them. CDR1 and CDR2 from the germline V gene are SEHNR and FQNEAQ (reference sequence).

At least ten counts were recorded for this clonotype. The genes are TRBV5-1 and TRBJ1-1; D call uncertain. CDR3 length: 15 residues. V was pared by 5 bases and J by 2 bases, with 16 bases between. CDR1 is SGHRS, CDR2 YFSETQ, per germline. In nucleotides, the CDR3 is TGCGCCAGCAGTGTGTCGGGGATTACCAACACTGAAGCTTTCTTT. Its translation: CASSVSGITNTEAFF.

This chain joins TRBV28 and TRBJ2-7; the match to TRBD2 covers 9 bases. Germline CDR1 MDHEN, CDR2 SYDVKM. V dropped 6 bases and J dropped 0; count of bases not matched to a gene: 6. The CDR3 has 15 amino acids. The CDR3 nucleotides are TGTGCCAGCAGCTTTAGCGGGGGCCCCTCCTACGAGCAGTACTTC. It translates to CASSFSGGPSYEQYF.

This clonotype was recorded many times. This chain links TRBV5-1 with TRBJ1-3; the match to TRBD1 covers 7 bases. This CDR3 is built from 15 residues. Germline V gene sequence: CDR1 SGHRS, CDR2 YFSETQ. J was trimmed by 0 bases and V by 4 bases; bases with no gene match: 4. The CDR3 bases are TGCGCCAGCAGCCCGGGACAGATCTCTGGAAACACCATATATTTT. Protein: CASSPGQISGNTIYF.

The chain is built from TRBV6-5 and TRBJ2-3; D perhaps matches TRBD1 (5 bases). Germline V CDR1 and CDR2: MNHEY, SVGAGI. The V and J ends lost 4 bases and 0 bases respectively, with 17 bases between them. The CDR3 runs 17 residues. The DNA of the CDR3 is TGTGCCAGCAGTTGGACAAATTCCCCCTTTAGCACAGATACGCAGTATTTT. Its translation is CASSWTNSPFSTDTQYF.

This clonotype was counted at least ten times. This rearrangement joins TRBV28 to TRBJ2-2, with D hard to call. Germline loops: CDR1 MDHEN, CDR2 SYDVKM. The CDR3 sequence is 13 residues long. The V end lost 1 base, the J end lost 5 bases, and 5 bases lay between the germline ends. The CDR3 nucleotides are TGTGCCAGCAGTTTATATTTGACCGGGGAGCTGTTTTTT. Translated, it gives CASSLYLTGELFF.

The sample holds many counts of this clonotype. The chain recombines TRBV11-2 with TRBJ1-2; D call uncertain. Germline-derived CDR1 and CDR2 are SGHAT and FQNNGV. Trimming cost V 0 bases and J 2 bases, with 10 bases left between them. The CDR3 runs 15 residues. The CDR3 protein is CASSLDPKGNYGYTF. CDR3 nucleotides: TGTGCCAGCAGCTTAGATCCTAAAGGGAACTATGGCTACACCTTC.